A single sample is the source of the 21 T cell receptor beta chains below, sequenced in a study of tumor-infiltrating lymphocytes in primary liver carcinoma. Co-extraction of RNA and DNA was performed on about 20-32 mg of unsorted bulk tissue. TCR beta cDNA came from about 450 ng total RNA, primed with a constant-region primer. Libraries of TCR beta came from three nested multiplex PCR rounds with slightly modified ARM-PCR. Investigators reported that the first two PCR rounds, at around 9 cycles each, used TRBV1-TRBV30 forward primers with a C-beta reverse primer. A single record per CDR3 protein comes from TCRdb applying MiXCR to the multiplex PCR reads. The sample lists almost 45,000 distinct CDR3 sequences; 75% were seen once. The sequenced sample was tumor-adjacent normal liver tissue. These receptors all come from a woman in her 30s with primary liver carcinoma and hepatitis B virus infection.

This clonotype was seen once. The junction differs from germline at one of its ends, possibly a read error. The rearrangement links TRBV11-2 to TRBJ2-1; D is unclear. CDR1 SGHAT and CDR2 FQNNGV come from the germline V gene. The CDR3 extends over 13 amino acids. This CDR3 reads CASNLSVTNGHFF. Written as DNA, the CDR3 is TGTGCCAGCAACTTATCGGTTACGAATGGGCATTTCTTC.

The rearrangement joins TRBV6-1 to TRBJ2-1, with TRBD2 matching 7 bases. The CDR3 totals 14 residues. Germline assignment: CDR1 MNHNS and CDR2 SASEGT. V gave up 11 bases and J gave up 6 bases; unmatched junction bases: 13. CDR3 bases: TGTGCCGGGACGGGAGGATGGGGGATCAATGAGCAGTTCTTC. Its protein is CAGTGGWGINEQFF.

This sequence joins TRBV5-5 and TRBJ2-3; 11 nucleotides line up with TRBD2. Looked up from germline, CDR1 is SGHKS and CDR2 is YYEKEE (reference sequence). V was clipped by 4 bases and J by 2 bases; unmatched bases: 6. CDR3 length equals 16 residues. Here the CDR3 reads CASSLGTSGFTDTQYF. CDR3 sequence (DNA): TGTGCCAGCAGCCTGGGGACTAGCGGATTCACAGATACGCAGTATTTT.

For this clonotype: One end of the junction fails to match germline, which may point to a read error. This sequence joins TRBV6-2 or TRBV6-3 and TRBJ2-2; TRBD2 matches 8 bases. Germline CDR1 reads MNHEY; CDR2 reads SVGEGT. The CDR3 runs 15 residues. The CDR3 is CASSYTGREVRELSF. CDR3 nucleotides: TGTGCCAGCAGTTACACAGGGCGGGAGGTCCGGGAGCTGTCTTTT.

The V gene is TRBV5-6, the J gene TRBJ2-6; possibly TRBD1 for D (6 bases). Deletions cut 5 bases from V and 14 bases from J, with 29 bases between. The CDR3 length is 17 residues. Germline V CDR1 and CDR2: SGHDT, YYEEEE. The CDR3 DNA reads TGTGCCAGCAGGCAGGACAGCAGCTTCTCTGGGGCCAGCTTCCTGACTTTC. Amino acids: CASRQDSSFSGASFLTF.

Concerning this clonotype: At one of its ends the junction is not consistent with the germline gene, which may arise from a read error. CDR3 region: CASSFHPGQGRVYEQYF. CDR3 in DNA: TGCGCCAGCAGCTTTCATCCGGGACAGGGGAGGGTTTACGAGCAGTACTTC. The chain recombines TRBV11-2 with TRBJ2-7; TRBD1 matches at 10 bases. The V gene's germline CDR1 is SGHAT and CDR2 FQNNGV. The CDR3 contains 17 residues. Looking up the rest from reference TRBV11-2 and TRBJ2-7 gives the full variable domain: EAGVAQSPRYKIIEKRQSVAFWCNPISGHATLYWYQQILGQGPKLLIQFQNNGVVDDSQLPKDRFSAERLKGVDSTLKIQPAKLEDSAVYLCASSFHPGQGRVYEQYFGPGTRLTVT.

With respect to this clonotype: One junction end disagrees with the germline gene, perhaps due to a read error. V usage is TRBV7-8 and J usage is TRBJ2-3; possible D gene TRBD2, 5 bases. The CDR3 runs 17 residues. The germline V gene has CDR1 SGHVS and CDR2 FQNEAQ. As DNA, the CDR3 is TGTGCCAGCAGCTTAGAAGAGGCTAGCAGGAGCACAGATACACAGTATTTT. Amino acid sequence: CASSLEEASRSTDTQYF.

Points on this clonotype: At one end, the junction sequence differs from germline, possibly due to a read error. The chain has TRBV6-1 and TRBJ2-1, with D tentatively TRBD1 (5 bases). Germline assignment: CDR1 MNHNS and CDR2 SASEGT. The CDR3 sequence is 14 residues long. The DNA for the CDR3 is TGTGCCACCAGTGGTGTTCAGGGCTACAATGAGAAGTTCTTC. As protein: CATSGVQGYNEKFF.

This clonotype has only a few counts. The rearrangement joins TRBV7-3 to TRBJ2-1; a weak D match, TRBD2 (6 bases). This CDR3 is 15 amino acids long. Germline loops: CDR1 SGHTA, CDR2 FQGTGA. Trimming left V 8 bases short and J 0 bases short, with 14 bases between. The DNA of the CDR3 is TGTGCCAGCGGGGCGGGGCGGAGCTCCTACAATGAGCAGTTCTTC. Translating gives CASGAGRSSYNEQFF.

As regards this clonotype: One junction end disagrees with the germline gene, perhaps due to a read error. The rearrangement links TRBV6-2 or TRBV6-3 to TRBJ1-2, with a weak D call TRBD1 (5 bases). The CDR3 runs 15 residues. Germline loops: CDR1 MNHEY, CDR2 SVGEGT. Written as DNA, the CDR3 is TGTGCCAGCAGACAGTGGACACGGGGGAACTATGGGTACACCTTC. Translated: CASRQWTRGNYGYTF.

Details on this clonotype: Its ends do not fully match the called genes, so a read error is possible. CDR3 nucleotide sequence: TGTGCCAGCAGTTTAGGGGACAGGGACCTAGAGACCCAACACTTC. It codes for CASSLGDRDLETQHF. This chain links TRBV12-3 or TRBV12-4 with TRBJ2-5; 9 bases agree with TRBD1. The length of the CDR3 is 15 residues.

With regard to this clonotype: The conserved phenylalanine or tryptophan normally closing the CDR3 is absent here, so this likely arose from a read error. The V call is TRBV6-2 or TRBV6-3, the J call TRBJ2-1; D remains ambiguous. V was shortened by 4 bases and J by 6 bases, with 13 bases between the two germline ends. Per the germline V gene, CDR1 is MNHEY and CDR2 is SVGEGT. The CDR3 sequence is 14 residues long. The CDR3 DNA reads TGTGCCAGCAGTTTCGGGCTAGAGAGCAATGAGCAGTTCTTA. Protein sequence: CASSFGLESNEQFL.

Comments on this clonotype: Germline and junction disagree at one end, which may indicate a read error. The chain joins TRBV6-5 to TRBJ2-3; either TRBD1 or TRBD2 may fit D (6 bases each). Germline values: CDR1 MNHEY, CDR2 SVGAGI. The CDR3 totals 15 residues. CDR3 nucleotide sequence: TGTGCCAGCAGTTACTCGGGGGCGGGGTCTGATATGCAGTATTTT. It codes for CASSYSGAGSDMQYF.

The chain combines TRBV27 with TRBJ1-1; 8 bases match TRBD1. V shed 5 bases, J shed 4 bases, and the junction held 9 bases outside the gene matches. Germline V lookup: CDR1 MNHEY, CDR2 SMNVEV (reference sequence). CDR3 size: 15 residues. CDR3 sequence (DNA): TGTGCCAGCAGTCCCGGGACAGGAAGGGCCACTGAAGCTTTCTTT. The encoded protein is CASSPGTGRATEAFF.

To note about this clonotype: A junction boundary mismatches the germline segment, possibly from a read error. This chain connects TRBV5-4 to TRBJ2-5; D call uncertain. Germline CDR1 and CDR2: SGHNT and YYREEE (reference sequence). The CDR3 has 14 amino acids. The CDR3 bases are TGTACCAGCAGCTTGATTGGGCCACAAGAGATCCAGTACTTC. It translates to CTSSLIGPQEIQYF.

The sample holds many counts of this clonotype. The V and J genes are TRBV28 and TRBJ2-1; no clear D gene. CDR1 is MDHEN, CDR2 SYDVKM, per germline. Deletions cut 5 bases from V and 0 bases from J, with 14 bases between. The CDR3 runs 16 residues. The CDR3 loop reads CASSPPSLGSYNEQFF. The CDR3, as DNA: TGTGCCAGCAGTCCACCTTCACTTGGCTCCTACAATGAGCAGTTCTTC.

Concerning this clonotype: The junction differs from germline at one of its ends, possibly a read error. The gene calls are TRBV11-3 and TRBJ2-2; TRBD2 agrees at 15 bases. The CDR3 runs 20 residues. Germline V gene data show CDR1 as SGHNT and CDR2 as YENEEA. The DNA of the CDR3 is TGTGCTAGCAGCTTACGCCGGACTAGCGGGAGGGCCGGAAAGGGCTGGGAGTTGTTTTTT. Its protein is CASSLRRTSGRAGKGWELFF.

Only one count was recorded for this clonotype. One junction end does not reproduce the germline sequence, and a read error may be involved. The rearrangement joins TRBV10-3 to TRBJ2-1; TRBD2 agrees at 9 bases. CDR1 and CDR2 from the germline V gene are ENHRY and SYGVKD. This CDR3 has 15 residues. The CDR3 DNA is TGTGGCATCAGTGTGGGCGGGAGGGCCTTGAATGAGCAGTTTTTC. It encodes CGISVGGRALNEQFF.

Notes on this clonotype: The missing conserved phenylalanine or tryptophan at the end of this CDR3 makes a read error likely. V is TRBV11-2 and J is TRBJ2-1, with TRBD2 as a possible D gene (5 bases). Germline lookup yields CDR1 SGHAT and CDR2 FQNNGV. The CDR3 spans 16 residues. CDR3 residues: CASSLGVGSSYNEQFS. The CDR3 DNA reads TGTGCTAGCAGTTTAGGCGTAGGGAGCTCCTACAATGAGCAGTTCTCC.

With regard to this clonotype: At one boundary the junction diverges from the germline segment, which might be a read error. The J gene is TRBJ2-5, the V gene TRBV6-6; D might be TRBD1 (6 bases). The CDR3 extends over 17 amino acids. Per the germline V gene, CDR1 is MNHNY and CDR2 is SVGAGI (reference sequence). Written as DNA, the CDR3 is TGTGCCAGCAGTTGCTCCCGGACCCTTAGGGGACAAGAGACCCAATACTTC. It codes for CASSCSRTLRGQETQYF.

Relative to its sample, this clonotype is medium-sized. V gene TRBV10-3 combines with J gene TRBJ2-1; 7 nucleotides line up with TRBD2. This CDR3 contains 16 residues. CDR1 ENHRY and CDR2 SYGVKD come from the germline V gene. The V gene end was trimmed by 0 bases and the J gene end by 3 bases; junction bases not matched to a gene: 5. CDR3 loop: CAISESMAGDYNEQFF. The CDR3, as DNA: TGTGCCATCAGTGAGTCGATGGCGGGAGACTACAATGAGCAGTTCTTC.